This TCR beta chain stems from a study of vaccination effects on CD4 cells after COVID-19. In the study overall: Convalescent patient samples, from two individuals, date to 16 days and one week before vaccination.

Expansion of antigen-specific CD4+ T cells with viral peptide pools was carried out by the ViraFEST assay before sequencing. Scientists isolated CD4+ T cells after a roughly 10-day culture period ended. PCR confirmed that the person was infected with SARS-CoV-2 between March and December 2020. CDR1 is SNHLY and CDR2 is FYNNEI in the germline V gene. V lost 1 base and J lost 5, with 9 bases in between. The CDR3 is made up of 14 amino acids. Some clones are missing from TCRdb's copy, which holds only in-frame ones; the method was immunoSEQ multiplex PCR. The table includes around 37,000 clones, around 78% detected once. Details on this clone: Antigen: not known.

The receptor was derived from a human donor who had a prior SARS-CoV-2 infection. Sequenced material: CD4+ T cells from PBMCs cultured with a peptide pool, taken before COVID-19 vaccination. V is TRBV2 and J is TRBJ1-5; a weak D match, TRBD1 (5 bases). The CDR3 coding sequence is TGTGCCAGCAGTGAAGTGGGACGTGATCAGCCCCAGCATTTT. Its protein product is CASSEVGRDQPQHF.